One sample yielded the 3 T cell receptor beta chains listed below, sequenced in a study of radiotherapy plus CTLA-4 blockade in lung cancer. Clones were sequenced by immunoSEQ multiplex PCR, and TCRdb holds only the in-frame ones, with some missing. The sample contains 50,000 or so clones, around nine tenths of which appear only once. This sample comprised peripheral blood, obtained from a patient treated with radiotherapy plus ipilimumab. These receptor sequences come from a human donor with non-small cell lung cancer whose response to radiotherapy plus ipilimumab could not be evaluated.

V gene TRBV7-2 combines with J gene TRBJ2-7, with a possible D match to TRBD1 (5 bases). CDR3 length: 14 amino acids. The V gene lost 4 bases and the J gene lost 6 bases, with 16 bases spanning the gap. The germline V gene encodes CDR1 SGHTA and CDR2 FQGNSA. This chain's CDR3 is CASSSQGVISEQYF. CDR3 nucleotides: TGTGCCAGCAGCTCTCAGGGCGTCATATCCGAGCAGTACTTC.

The CDR3 DNA follows: TGTGCCATCAGTGATGGACAGGGATTTTCCTACGAGCAGTACTTC. Protein: CAISDGQGFSYEQYF. This rearrangement joins TRBV10-3 to TRBJ2-7; the match to TRBD1 covers 8 bases. J lost 1 base, V lost 3 bases, and 5 bases had no gene match. Looked up from germline, CDR1 is ENHRY and CDR2 is SYGVKD. This CDR3 has 15 amino acids.

This sequence joins TRBV19 and TRBJ1-2; D possibly corresponds to TRBD1 (5 bases). Looked up from germline, CDR1 is LNHDA and CDR2 is SQIVND (reference sequence). The V and J ends lost 5 bases and 9 bases respectively, with 13 bases between them. The CDR3 loop spans 12 amino acids. The CDR3: CASSQDSKSYTF. The DNA of the CDR3 is TGTGCCAGTAGTCAAGACAGCAAGAGCTACACCTTC.